The clone carrying this TCR beta chain has just one count. The antigen is unknown. Here immunoSEQ multiplex PCR was the method, and the copy in TCRdb shows in-frame clones only, minus some. The table shows about 1.1 million clones, with 70% to 85% occurring only once. The data are from a study of shared clonotypes between healthy human individuals. Study overall: Each donor's CD4 naive and CD4 memory cells filled three plates apiece, CD8 naive two, and CD8 memory one. Study-level findings and limits: The study found lower generation probabilities in non-shared clonotypes than in those shared by all four donors.

The germline gives CDR1 SGDLS, CDR2 YYNGEE. Trimming stripped 3 bases from V and 3 bases from J, with 13 bases between. The CDR3 is 15 amino acids. All donors were Caucasian adults living in Nashville, Tennessee. The origin of this receptor is a young man in good health. Some clones in this sample may be carry-over from other donors' samples. The chain uses TRBV9 and TRBJ2-1; unclear D gene. The sequenced sample was memory CD4+ T cells from PBMCs. Subset of the sample: CD45RA-negative fraction. In DNA form, the CDR3 reads TGTGCCAGCAGCGCTAGGGAAAAGAGCTACAATGAGCAGTTCTTC. Protein sequence: CASSAREKSYNEQFF.